This T cell receptor (beta chain) was observed in a study of cytomegalovirus exposure and HLA in healthy donors (dated by TCRdb to 2015 to 2018). With respect to the entire study: An earlier analysis of some 500 of the donors reported 250 to 350 Gb of sequence data and approximately 110 million unique TCR beta sequences from about 180 million T cells. A separate validation cohort of 90 to 150 different subjects was used in addition to the roughly 700-subject first cohort. Roughly 300 gigabases of sequencing data and approximately 85 million unique TCR sequences were included in an early release covering over 600 HLA-typed donors. On average, roughly 250,000 unique TCR beta nucleotide sequences were sequenced per donor among some 420 genotyped donors of the cohort, with 15% to 20% of those sequences being non-productive. Because of strong linkage in the cohort, 4 to 6 DR-DQ haplotypes were treated as single units for association and clustering. Rather than drawing on any new phenotypic data, the later analysis identified candidate immune exposures from TCR beta sequences and the way those sequences occurred across donors. In a later genetic analysis, genome-wide SNP genotypes for about 55% of the 666 donors were used, and that subset was treated as a discovery cohort. HLA typing included class I and class II loci at four-digit resolution. All discovery cohort repertoires had been generated using a single sequencing platform. The T cell repertoires of 666 subjects were profiled by immunosequencing and related to cytomegalovirus serostatus. The study aimed to test whether signatures of past pathogen exposure could be identified by cataloging public T cell receptors. An earlier analysis of approximately 580 of the donors used high-throughput TCR beta sequencing to judge whether each TCR beta V gene segment behaved as functional or pseudogenic. A later analysis re-analyzed previously published TCR beta repertoires from roughly 690 donors and added high-resolution HLA genotyping to study TCR occurrence patterns. The number of donors typed differed by locus, with 629-630 for A, B, C, DRB1 and DQB1, approximately 500 for DQA1, 606 for DPA1, and approximately 470 for DPB1. Alongside the repertoire data, information on donor age, sex, ethnicity and CMV serostatus was compiled. Among the approximately 400 genotyped donors, approximately 76% belonged to the genetic ancestry cluster associated with self-reported Caucasian donors. To predict cytomegalovirus infection status, the study brought together high-throughput TCR immunosequencing, statistical association of individual TCRs with disease status, and machine learning.

This clone was detected only once. The target of this receptor is not known. No base quality values were provided; no much bigger clone lies one nucleotide off. General conclusions and limits of the study: A few of the identified cytomegalovirus-associated TCR beta chains were confirmed in vitro to be specific for cytomegalovirus antigens. Roughly uniform sequencing depth across donors was assumed in presence/absence analyses, although this assumption may not hold. Because HLA typing was missing for some donors at each locus, association tests included only the typed subset. An earlier analysis of around 540 of the donors showed that most TCR beta V segments appeared in productive rearrangements either about 90% or about 30% of the time, which broadly matched IMGT annotations. In a later analysis, several top co-occurrence clusters were reported to appear linked to parvovirus B19, influenza, CMV and Epstein-Barr virus. CMV serostatus was the only immune exposure information available for the cohort. In a later analysis, HLA-associated TCR beta chains were found to be more clonally expanded and to have lower generation probabilities than equally common non-associated chains. The cohort was sequenced for TCR beta chains only, and without alpha or paired-chain data the features that could be detected were limited. The authors suggested that the approach could potentially be extended to other disease states and immunological phenotypes. When HLA alleles, especially DR and DQ, strongly co-occurred, TCR associations were difficult to assign to individual alleles. An association between a missense DCLRE1C variant and V-gene and J-gene trimming of TCR beta chains was found in a later genetic analysis and replicated in an independent cohort. In a later analysis, TCR association rates were found to vary across HLA loci, with the most associated TCRs seen for DRB1 alleles and the fewest for HLA-C alleles. Approximately 16 rarely observed V segments, including chromosome 9 orphons, were excluded from the earlier analysis of a few hundred of the donors because counts were too low. According to a later analysis, most CMV-associated TCR beta chains appeared to be HLA-restricted, and the HLA associations seemed to be driven largely by CMV exposure. A group of highly shared sequence variants was considered likely to be a technical artifact of the sequencing pipeline. A further reported finding was that TCR beta sequences accurately predicted the HLA-A and HLA-B alleles for most subjects in the first cohort. Linkage disequilibrium might explain the correlated functional status among segregating V segments, but an unknown experimental factor could not be ruled out. While some public TCRs were present in many individuals, most TCR sequences turned up only very rarely across donors. Compared with the approximately 710-donor mean, donors in an Asian-associated ancestry cluster had fewer N-insertions in productive TCRs, according to a later genetic analysis. The study gave a list of under 200 TCR beta chains associated with cytomegalovirus. At a false discovery rate of 0.05, a later analysis linked around 17,000 TCR beta sequences to specific HLA alleles. Cytomegalovirus status was reported to be diagnosed by the classifier with high specificity and sensitivity in both the original and validation cohorts.

Libraries were constructed by the immunoSEQ multiplex PCR assay. A mixture of 60 forward primers for TCR Vbeta segments and 13 reverse primers for TCR Jbeta segments was used in the multiplex PCR. The CDR3 region of rearranged TCR beta genes was amplified from genomic DNA with a multiplex PCR assay. The Illumina HiSeq System was used to sequence the amplified TCR beta libraries as 87-base-pair reads. Concerning the study's data processing: Across the 670 or so repertoires, a later analysis counted roughly 84 million unique TCR beta chains, roughly 11 million of which were shared by at least two donors. To remove PCR and sequencing errors, raw reads were error-corrected and collapsed into unique sequences using a nearest-neighbor algorithm that merged closely related sequences. Alignment of CDR3 sequences to IMGT reference sequences was used to assign V, D and J gene segments. For a sequence to be retained, a match of at least six nucleotides to both a V gene segment and a J gene segment was required. Rearrangements were called productive when the CDR3 lacked stop codons and stayed in frame with V and J; all others were non-productive. CDR3 was defined by IMGT convention, running from the second conserved V-encoded cysteine to the conserved J-encoded phenylalanine. In an earlier analysis of approximately 590 of the donors, sequences lacking an unambiguous match to a single V gene segment were excluded. In an earlier analysis of 450 to 700 of the donors, V segments were called functional above 56.7% productive rearrangements and were called segregating when the between-donor standard deviation exceeded 5%. A statistical classification framework was built for diagnosing cytomegalovirus status from the catalog of TCR beta chain sequences. V and J gene assignment, in a later analysis, came from comparing TCR nucleotide sequences with IMGT/GENE-DB human TR gene sequences. Using the TCRdist pipeline, a later analysis assigned CDR3 sequences along with most-parsimonious VDJ recombination scenarios. In a later analysis, every TCR beta chain was defined by the combination of its CDR3 amino acid sequence and its V-gene family, and reads without a unique V-gene family were dropped. A later analysis removed several hundred highly shared, low-generation-probability nucleotide sequences to deal with suspected cross-contamination and a sequencing artifact. A later analysis calculated a clonal expansion index for each public chain from normalized within-repertoire ranks of inferred template counts. In a later analysis, generation probabilities were computed with a VDJ recombination model fitted to out-of-frame rearrangements, and the resulting probabilities were checked against IGoR. In a later analysis, TCR-TCR, TCR-HLA and TCR-CMV co-occurrence was scored with hypergeometric tests, and a repertoire-size bias correction was applied to TCR pairs. To estimate false discovery rates, a later analysis permuted the HLA or CMV assignments 20 times. In a later analysis, co-occurring TCRs were grouped with DBSCAN, and TCRdist sequence similarity was added when clustering was performed within HLA-allele-positive subsets. Repertoires with fewer than 30,000 or more than 120,000 public chains were left out of co-occurrence clustering, as were roughly five repertoires with anomalous nucleotide sharing. TCRdb re-hosts the immuneACCESS table, in-frame sequences only. Its copies lack some clones; in the studies checked, an unresolved V gene accounts for under half of them, and the cause for the rest is not known. V and J calls plus clone size are reproduced from that table; the DNA served to infer D and trimming. The sample table lists roughly 200,000 clones, around 89% of them with a count of one. 1% of the sample goes to the ten largest clones.

The cohort consisted of approximately 690 healthy bone marrow donors. At the time of sampling, all cohort members were nominally healthy, though unrecorded immune exposures were likely present. The donor was CMV seronegative and was included in the group of a few hundred seronegative cohort members. Every donor gave a peripheral blood sample, and the peripheral blood mononuclear cells from that sample were used for TCR beta sequencing. Genomic DNA extraction from the blood cell samples was performed with the Qiagen DNeasy Blood Extraction Kit. This clonotype was obtained from a woman younger than 30 in good health and CMV-seronegative. Sequencing used PBMCs.

The nucleotide sequence is given as TGCGCCAGCAGCTTGACAGGGAACGAGCAGTACTTC. Its protein reads: CASSLTGNEQYF. The V gene is TRBV5-1 and the J gene is TRBJ2-7; the D segment could be TRBD1, given 6 matching bases. CDR1 and CDR2 are drawn from the germline V gene: SGHRS, YFSETQ. At the junction V is shortened by 1 base and J by 5 bases, with 7 bases in between. The CDR3 sequence holds 12 residues, the cysteine and phenylalanine included. Only CDR3 DNA is held: 36 bases, read in frame from base 1.